The next 4 T cell receptor beta chains were all read from a single sample in a study of shared clonotypes between healthy human individuals. Repertoires were generated with immunoSEQ multiplex PCR, while TCRdb's copy carries only in-frame clones and drops some. In the table there are about 580,000 clones, about 98% of which are singletons. Positive CCR7 selection of CD45RO-negative cells yielded the naive CD8 cells, and terminally differentiated effector memory CD45RA+ cells were excluded. The sample comprised naive CD8+ T cells sorted from blood. Receptors were obtained from a young man in good health.

J is TRBJ1-1 and V is TRBV29-1, with D perhaps matching TRBD1 (5 bases). V lost 5 bases and J lost 5, with 12 bases in between. The CDR3 sequence is 12 residues long. The germline gives CDR1 SQVTM, CDR2 ANQGSEA. The CDR3 coding sequence is TGCAGCGTTCGGGACGGTGGAACTGAAGCTTTCTTT. Amino acids: CSVRDGGTEAFF.

The chain employs TRBV27 and TRBJ2-2; 7 bases fit TRBD2. CDR1 and CDR2 from the germline V gene are MNHEY and SMNVEV (reference sequence). CDR3 length: 13 amino acids. Trimming took 5 bases from V and 3 from J; bases not matched to a gene: 0. CDR3 protein: CASSGRDTGELFF. The CDR3 bases are TGTGCCAGCAGTGGGAGGGACACCGGGGAGCTGTTTTTT.

The CDR3 DNA sequence: TGTGCCAGCAGTTTAGGTTTGAACACTGAAGCTTTCTTT. Translated, it gives CASSLGLNTEAFF. This rearrangement joins TRBV28 to TRBJ1-1; no clear D gene. Looked up from germline, CDR1 is MDHEN and CDR2 is SYDVKM. The CDR3 loop spans 13 amino acids. Trimming removed 2 bases at V and 0 bases at J, with 4 bases between.

The rearrangement uses TRBV27 and TRBJ2-7; 7 bases are shared with TRBD2. J lost 2 bases, V lost 4 bases, and 11 bases had no gene match. Per the germline V gene, CDR1 is MNHEY and CDR2 is SMNVEV (reference sequence). The CDR3 length is 16 residues. DNA of the CDR3: TGTGCCAGCAGTTATTCCGCCGGGACTAAAACCTACGAGCAGTACTTC. Its protein product is CASSYSAGTKTYEQYF.